The 18 T cell receptor beta chains below all came from one sample that was sequenced in a study of CD8+ T cells in alopecia areata. Treatment noted: oral pan-JAK inhibitor, 5-10 mg twice daily. Extracted RNA was reverse transcribed, and the resulting cDNA served as sequencing template. Data came from immunoSEQ multiplex PCR; TCRdb stores just in-frame clones and leaves some out. The sample has more than 140,000 clones, 86% seen once. The sample consisted of CD8+ T cells sorted from blood, taken at week 4, from a patient treated with tofacitinib. Receptors were obtained from a human donor with alopecia areata.

The chain joins TRBV6-5 to TRBJ2-1, with TRBD1 as a possible D gene (5 bases). Trimming took 6 bases from V and 0 from J, leaving 15 bases between them. Germline CDR1 and CDR2: MNHEY and SVGAGI. CDR3 length: 16 residues. The CDR3 protein is CASSYTGMSSYNEQFF. CDR3 DNA: TGTGCCAGCAGCTACACAGGTATGAGCTCCTACAATGAGCAGTTCTTC.

The sample holds one count of this clone. The chain has TRBV7-9 and TRBJ1-5; D unresolved. The CDR3 consists of 13 residues. Trimming shortened V by 1 base and J by 1 base, and 2 bases separated the two germline ends. CDR1 is SEHNR and CDR2 is FQNEAQ in the germline V gene (reference sequence). The CDR3 nucleotides are TGTGCCAGCAGCTTAGACAGCAATCAGCCCCAGCATTTT. Translation: CASSLDSNQPQHF.

The chain combines TRBV7-9 with TRBJ1-1; no definite D call. The CDR3 contains 14 residues. Germline CDR1 SEHNR, CDR2 FQNEAQ (reference sequence). Trimming took off 11 bases at V and 0 bases at J, with 16 bases between the two ends. The CDR3 coding sequence is TGTGCCCTACCCGGCGGGGAAATGAACACTGAAGCTTTCTTT. Its protein product is CALPGGEMNTEAFF. The full variable domain, its missing parts supplied by reference TRBV7-9 and TRBJ1-1, is DTGVSQNPRHKITKRGQNVTFRCDPISEHNRLYWYRQTLGQGPEFLTYFQNEAQLEKSRLLSDRFSAERPKGSFSTLEIQRTEQGDSAMYLCALPGGEMNTEAFFGQGTRLTVV.

This chain's CDR3 is CASMRGRGLVETQYF. DNA for the CDR3: TGTGCCAGCATGCGGGGGCGCGGATTGGTGGAGACCCAGTACTTC. The V gene is TRBV21-1, the J gene TRBJ2-5; TRBD2 is the table's D call, not checked against the DNA. TRBV21-1 is noted as a pseudogene. The CDR3 extends over 15 amino acids.

The genes are TRBV29-1 and TRBJ2-1; no clear D. The CDR3 is 12 amino acids. The V gene's germline CDR1 is SQVTM and CDR2 ANQGSEA. V was trimmed by 5 bases and J by 5 bases, leaving 10 bases between them. Written as DNA, the CDR3 is TGCAGCGTTCCCCGGCGAGACAATGAGCAGTTCTTC. Protein: CSVPRRDNEQFF.

The chain links TRBV6-5 to TRBJ1-5, with 9 bases matching TRBD1. In germline, CDR1 is MNHEY, CDR2 SVGAGI. The trim removed 7 bases at V and 3 bases at J, leaving 4 bases unmatched. CDR3 size: 14 residues. CDR3 protein: CASKGTGNNQPQHF. Written as DNA, the CDR3 is TGTGCCAGCAAGGGGACAGGGAACAATCAGCCCCAGCATTTT.

This chain connects TRBV18 to TRBJ2-7, with D perhaps being TRBD1 or TRBD2 (5 bases each). This CDR3 contains 14 residues. Looked up from germline, CDR1 is KGHSH and CDR2 is LQKENI. V was clipped by 3 bases and J by 0 bases, with 9 bases between them. Here the CDR3 reads CASSPGPRSYEQYF. In DNA, the CDR3 is TGTGCCAGCTCACCGGGACCCCGCTCCTACGAGCAGTACTTC.

The J gene is TRBJ1-2, the V gene TRBV30; no clear D. The ends were cut back, 0 bases at V and 0 bases at J, with 14 bases in the middle. CDR1 is GTSNPN, CDR2 SVGIG, per germline (reference sequence). The CDR3 length is 16 residues. The chain's CDR3 is CAWSVYLQNPNYGYTF. Here the CDR3 DNA reads TGTGCCTGGAGTGTTTACTTGCAGAACCCTAACTATGGCTACACCTTC. The full variable domain, rest sourced from reference TRBV30 and TRBJ1-2, is SQTIHQWPATLVQPVGSPLSLECTVEGTSNPNLYWYRQAAGRGLQLLFYSVGIGQISSEVPQNLSASRPQDRQFILSSKKLLLSDSGFYLCAWSVYLQNPNYGYTFGSGTRLTVV.

The V gene is TRBV9, the J gene TRBJ2-3; the D gene is possibly TRBD1 (5 bases). This CDR3 is built from 14 residues. The V gene's germline CDR1 is SGDLS and CDR2 YYNGEE. The germline V and J ends were trimmed by 4 bases and 4 bases, with 13 bases remaining between them. The CDR3 loop is CASSLQGSADTQYF. The DNA for the CDR3 is TGTGCCAGCAGCCTCCAGGGATCAGCAGATACGCAGTATTTT.

The V call is TRBV5-1, the J call TRBJ2-5; maybe TRBD2 (5 bases). Trimming pared 2 bases from V and 2 bases from J, leaving 16 bases between. The germline gives CDR1 SGHRS, CDR2 YFSETQ. The CDR3 length is 16 residues. CDR3 bases: TGCGCCAGCAGCTTAGCGGACGGTGGTGTACAAGAGACCCAGTACTTC. Amino acids: CASSLADGGVQETQYF. The full variable domain, with the rest looked up from reference TRBV5-1 and TRBJ2-5, is KAGVTQTPRYLIKTRGQQVTLSCSPISGHRSVSWYQQTPGQGLQFLFEYFSETQRNKGNFPGRFSGRQFSNSRSEMNVSTLELGDSALYLCASSLADGGVQETQYFGPGTRLLVL.

The chain has TRBV5-4 and TRBJ1-2; no clear D gene. The V and J ends lost 2 bases and 5 bases respectively, with 10 bases between them. Per germline, CDR1 SGHNT and CDR2 YYREEE (reference sequence). The CDR3 has 13 residues. The CDR3 DNA is TGTGCCAGCAGCTTAAAGGGCGGATATGGCTACACCTTC. Amino acids: CASSLKGGYGYTF.

The chain employs TRBV4-1 and TRBJ2-1; D not certain. This CDR3 has 11 amino acids. CDR1 and CDR2 from the germline V gene are MGHRA and YSYEKL. The germline V and J ends were trimmed by 1 base and 10 bases, with 5 bases remaining between them. The chain's CDR3 is CASSQGREQFF. CDR3 DNA: TGCGCCAGCAGCCAAGGACGAGAGCAGTTCTTC.

The genes are TRBV5-1 and TRBJ1-1; D perhaps matches TRBD1 (5 bases). V shed 0 bases and J shed 7 bases, with 10 bases lying between them. Germline V lookup: CDR1 SGHRS, CDR2 YFSETQ. CDR3 size: 13 residues. CDR3 bases: TGCGCCAGCAGCTTGGCCGGGGCAGATGAAGCTTTCTTT. Protein: CASSLAGADEAFF.

The chain employs TRBV18 and TRBJ2-3; no definite D call. Trimming removed 0 bases at V and 2 bases at J, with 12 bases between. CDR1 is KGHSH, CDR2 LQKENI, per germline. CDR3 size: 16 residues. The CDR3 here is CASSPPIETYTDTQYF. CDR3 in DNA: TGTGCCAGCTCACCACCGATAGAGACATACACAGATACGCAGTATTTT.

The CDR3 region has the DNA TGTGCCAGCAGTCCCCACAGGGGTTTGGGGATGAACACTGAAGCTTTCTTT. Encoded protein: CASSPHRGLGMNTEAFF. The chain links TRBV27 to TRBJ1-1, with 7 bases fitting TRBD1. The CDR3 is made up of 17 amino acids. The germline V gene has CDR1 MNHEY and CDR2 SMNVEV (reference sequence). V shed 5 bases, J shed 0 bases, and the junction held 12 bases outside the gene matches.

For the CDR3, the DNA is TGTGCCAGTGAAATCGGAGGGGGCACCGGGGAGCTGTTTTTT. Amino acids: CASEIGGGTGELFF. The rearrangement links TRBV19 to TRBJ2-2; TRBD1 or TRBD2 may be the D gene (6 bases each). The V and J ends lost 8 bases and 4 bases respectively, with 14 bases between them. The CDR3 length is 14 residues. CDR1 and CDR2 (germline): LNHDA, SQIVND (reference sequence).

This chain links TRBV29-1 with TRBJ1-1; D gene unclear. The CDR3 runs to 10 residues. Germline CDR1 and CDR2: SQVTM and ANQGSEA. Trimming took off 7 bases at V and 4 bases at J, with 7 bases between the two ends. The CDR3 bases are TGCAGCGCCGTCGCCACTGAAGCTTTCTTT. It encodes CSAVATEAFF.

J is TRBJ2-7 and V is TRBV15; 9 bases map to TRBD1. In germline, CDR1 is LNHNV, CDR2 YYDKDF (reference sequence). V was pared by 0 bases and J by 4 bases, with 4 bases of the junction left unmatched. This CDR3 spans 15 amino acids. The DNA of the CDR3 is TGTGCCACCAGCAGAGATAAGGGACAGGGTTACGAGCAGTACTTC. The encoded protein is CATSRDKGQGYEQYF.